This T cell receptor (beta chain) was recovered during a study of blood T cell repertoires in COVID-19. At the level of the study: There were acute and convalescent COVID-19 samples, and they came from the United States, Italy and Spain. PBMCs, B-cell-depleted T cells, or T cells provided the cDNA or gDNA that made up the material.

Germline-derived CDR1 and CDR2 are MNHEY and SVGAGI. The V end lost 8 bases, the J end lost 10 bases, and 21 bases lay between the germline ends. The CDR3 loop spans 14 amino acids. Sequenced by immunoSEQ multiplex PCR; TCRdb stores in-frame clones only, minus some. The sample holds just under 100,000 clones, just over 85% seen once. This chain links TRBV6-5 with TRBJ2-1, with a weak D call TRBD2 (5 bases). The sequence derives from a woman aged 60-75 years in a cohort sampled during active or convalescent COVID-19. Sequenced: peripheral blood. The CDR3 loop reads CASSYGAPPGEQFF. The DNA for the CDR3 is TGTGCCAGCTCCTACGGCGCACCGCCGGGAGAGCAGTTCTTC.